Listed below are T cell receptor beta chains from one sample, sequenced in a study of CD8+ T cells in alopecia areata. Clones were read by immunoSEQ multiplex PCR, and TCRdb kept only the in-frame ones, dropping some. The sample records approximately 140,000 clones, about 88% being singletons. The material sequenced was CD8+ T cells sorted from blood, taken at week 4, from a patient treated with tofacitinib. The source of these receptors is a human donor with alopecia areata. The CDR3 runs from the conserved cysteine through the conserved F or W. D genes are given only for firm matches. Clone size is not always given. Where it is, it says once, few, many or a class for expanded clones.

clone_size,j_call,v_call,d_call,cdr3_aa,cdr3_nt
once,TRBJ2-7,TRBV2,.,CASSRGLSYEQYF,TGTGCCAGCAGCAGGGGCCTTTCCTACGAGCAGTACTTC
.,TRBJ2-2,TRBV29-1,.,CSVEGDIDPGELFF,TGCAGCGTTGAGGGGGACATAGACCCCGGGGAGCTGTTTTTT
.,TRBJ2-6,TRBV6-5,.,CASSAGRSGANVLTF,TGTGCCAGCAGTGCCGGGCGCTCTGGGGCCAACGTCCTGACTTTC
.,TRBJ2-1,TRBV9,.,CASSVGPPSDNEQFF,TGTGCCAGCAGCGTAGGACCGCCGAGTGACAATGAGCAGTTCTTC
.,TRBJ2-7,TRBV7-9,.,CASSPGTYEQYF,TGTGCCAGCAGCCCTGGGACTTACGAGCAGTACTTC
few,TRBJ2-7,TRBV27,TRBD1,CASSLQGGDRGYEQYF,TGTGCCAGCAGTCTCCAAGGAGGGGACAGGGGCTACGAGCAGTACTTC
.,TRBJ2-1,TRBV29-1,TRBD1,CSVEGTGDENEQFF,TGCAGCGTTGAAGGGACAGGGGATGAGAATGAGCAGTTCTTC
.,TRBJ2-1,TRBV5-4,.,CASSLGVAEQFF,TGTGCCAGCAGCTTAGGGGTGGCAGAGCAGTTCTTC
.,TRBJ2-7,TRBV5-6,TRBD1,CASSSPGQGNEQYF,TGTGCCAGCAGCTCACCGGGACAGGGGAACGAGCAGTACTTC
once,TRBJ2-1,TRBV11-2,.,CASSFLEVEQFF,TGTGCCAGCAGCTTCCTAGAAGTCGAGCAGTTCTTC
.,TRBJ1-1,TRBV10-2,.,CASSNWFSWGRLYTEAFF,TGCGCCAGCAGTAATTGGTTCTCTTGGGGCCGTCTTTACACTGAAGCTTTCTTT
.,TRBJ2-7,TRBV27,.,CASSPPDRTYEQYF,TGTGCCAGCAGTCCACCCGACAGGACCTACGAGCAGTACTTC
.,TRBJ2-3,TRBV27,.,CASSLGSTDTQYF,TGTGCCAGCAGTTTGGGTAGCACAGATACGCAGTATTTT
.,TRBJ2-2,TRBV29-1,.,CSVESSQGSGELFF,TGCAGCGTTGAATCCTCCCAGGGGTCCGGGGAGCTGTTTTTT
.,TRBJ2-5,TRBV6-1,.,CASSEEKQETQYF,TGTGCCAGCAGTGAAGAAAAGCAAGAGACCCAGTACTTC
.,TRBJ2-7,TRBV6-5,TRBD2,CASTRTSGNYEQYF,TGTGCCAGCACTAGGACTAGCGGTAACTACGAGCAGTACTTC
.,TRBJ2-1,TRBV7-6,TRBD1,CASSFGTGDYNEQFF,TGTGCCAGCAGCTTCGGGACAGGGGACTACAATGAGCAGTTCTTC
.,TRBJ1-1,TRBV25-1,.,CASSAGGPTEAFF,TGTGCCAGCAGTGCGGGGGGGCCGACTGAAGCTTTCTTT
.,TRBJ2-2,TRBV6-5,.,CASSWTENTGELFF,TGTGCCAGCAGTTGGACGGAGAACACCGGGGAGCTGTTTTTT
once,TRBJ2-3,TRBV30,.,CAWSVGATDTQYF,TGTGCCTGGAGTGTAGGGGCGACAGATACGCAGTATTTT
once,TRBJ2-3,TRBV7-6,TRBD2,CASSPALAGRADTQYF,TGTGCCAGCAGCCCGGCTCTAGCGGGAAGAGCAGATACGCAGTATTTT
.,TRBJ2-7,TRBV27,.,CASSPWDLGEQYF,TGTGCCAGCAGTCCCTGGGACCTGGGGGAGCAGTACTTC
.,TRBJ2-7,TRBV27,.,CASSQGRSYEQYF,TGTGCCAGCAGCCAGGGGCGATCCTACGAGCAGTACTTC
.,TRBJ1-6,TRBV2,TRBD1,CRQYFKDRLNKNSPLHF,TGTCGCCAATACTTCAAGGACAGGCTGAATAAAAATTCACCCCTCCACTTT
.,TRBJ2-7,TRBV9,.,CASSAAASLSYEQYF,TGTGCCAGCAGCGCGGCGGCTTCGCTCTCCTACGAGCAGTACTTC
.,TRBJ2-2,TRBV4-1,TRBD1,CASSQTGSVGELFF,TGCGCCAGCAGCCAGACAGGGTCGGTCGGGGAGCTGTTTTTT
.,TRBJ2-7,TRBV29-1,TRBD2,CSVELAGGTYEQYF,TGCAGCGTTGAACTAGCGGGAGGAACCTACGAGCAGTACTTC
.,TRBJ1-1,TRBV4-1,.,CASSLHAGTEAFF,TGCGCCAGCAGCCTTCACGCCGGCACTGAAGCTTTCTTT
.,TRBJ2-7,TRBV4-1,.,CASSQDPTYEQYF,TGCGCCAGCAGCCAAGATCCCACCTACGAGCAGTACTTC
.,TRBJ1-1,TRBV6-6,.,CASSYTQMNTEAFF,TGTGCCAGCAGTTACACCCAGATGAACACTGAAGCTTTCTTT
.,TRBJ1-1,TRBV7-9,TRBD1,CASSFPGQGEGDTEAFF,TGTGCCAGCAGCTTCCCGGGACAGGGAGAAGGAGACACTGAAGCTTTCTTT
.,TRBJ2-1,TRBV7-9,.,CASSDWNGLEQFF,TGTGCCAGCAGCGACTGGAATGGATTAGAGCAGTTCTTC
.,TRBJ2-4,TRBV7-9,.,CASSLGDGRQLF,TGTGCCAGCAGCTTAGGTGACGGCAGACAATTATTC
.,TRBJ2-7,TRBV27,.,CASSPGLSLEEQYF,TGTGCCAGCAGTCCGGGACTCTCCCTTGAAGAGCAGTACTTC
.,TRBJ2-3,TRBV11-2,.,CASSLGTARTDTQYF,TGTGCCAGCAGCTTAGGTACAGCTCGCACAGATACGCAGTATTTT
.,TRBJ2-1,TRBV9,.,CASSVAGTAYNEQFF,TGTGCCAGCAGCGTCGCCGGGACTGCCTACAATGAGCAGTTCTTC
.,TRBJ2-7,TRBV2,TRBD1,CASTPGQGSYEQYF,TGTGCCAGCACCCCGGGACAGGGGTCCTACGAGCAGTACTTC
.,TRBJ2-2,TRBV5-6,TRBD2,CASSLGLAGGPGELFF,TGTGCCAGCAGCTTGGGACTAGCGGGAGGGCCCGGGGAGCTGTTTTTT
.,TRBJ2-2,TRBV4-1,.,CASSLSYTSTGELFF,TGCGCCAGCAGCCTATCTTATACGAGCACCGGGGAGCTGTTTTTT
.,TRBJ1-2,TRBV27,.,CASSQNPSYGYTF,TGTGCCAGCAGTCAAAACCCCTCTTATGGCTACACCTTC
.,TRBJ2-7,TRBV15,TRBD2,CATSSGRADEQYF,TGTGCCACCAGCAGCGGGAGGGCCGACGAGCAGTACTTC
.,TRBJ1-1,TRBV10-2,.,CASSELLNTEAFF,TGCGCCAGCAGTGAACTCCTGAACACTGAAGCTTTCTTT
.,TRBJ1-2,TRBV7-9,.,CASSLGGLGRYGYTF,TGTGCCAGCAGCTTAGGAGGTCTGGGAAGGTATGGCTACACCTTC
few,TRBJ2-7,TRBV4-1,TRBD2,CASSQDRGGRAYEQYF,TGCGCCAGCAGCCAAGATCGGGGCGGGAGGGCCTACGAGCAGTACTTC
.,TRBJ1-2,TRBV29-1,.,CSVEKPSGFLYGYTF,TGCAGCGTTGAAAAGCCTTCAGGATTCCTCTATGGCTACACCTTC
.,TRBJ2-7,TRBV30,.,CAWSVGVTYEQYF,TGTGCCTGGAGTGTTGGGGTGACCTACGAGCAGTACTTC
.,TRBJ2-5,TRBV29-1,TRBD2,CSVEKEELAGETQYF,TGCAGCGTTGAGAAGGAGGAACTAGCGGGAGAGACCCAGTACTTC
.,TRBJ1-1,TRBV30,.,CAWSVWGVEAFF,TGTGCCTGGAGTGTATGGGGAGTTGAAGCTTTCTTT
once,TRBJ2-1,TRBV7-9,.,CASSPPRDTFNEQFF,TGTGCCAGCAGCCCCCCCCGGGACACTTTCAATGAGCAGTTCTTC
.,TRBJ2-2,TRBV19,.,CASRKIQGYTGELFF,TGTGCCAGTAGAAAAATCCAGGGGTACACCGGGGAGCTGTTTTTT